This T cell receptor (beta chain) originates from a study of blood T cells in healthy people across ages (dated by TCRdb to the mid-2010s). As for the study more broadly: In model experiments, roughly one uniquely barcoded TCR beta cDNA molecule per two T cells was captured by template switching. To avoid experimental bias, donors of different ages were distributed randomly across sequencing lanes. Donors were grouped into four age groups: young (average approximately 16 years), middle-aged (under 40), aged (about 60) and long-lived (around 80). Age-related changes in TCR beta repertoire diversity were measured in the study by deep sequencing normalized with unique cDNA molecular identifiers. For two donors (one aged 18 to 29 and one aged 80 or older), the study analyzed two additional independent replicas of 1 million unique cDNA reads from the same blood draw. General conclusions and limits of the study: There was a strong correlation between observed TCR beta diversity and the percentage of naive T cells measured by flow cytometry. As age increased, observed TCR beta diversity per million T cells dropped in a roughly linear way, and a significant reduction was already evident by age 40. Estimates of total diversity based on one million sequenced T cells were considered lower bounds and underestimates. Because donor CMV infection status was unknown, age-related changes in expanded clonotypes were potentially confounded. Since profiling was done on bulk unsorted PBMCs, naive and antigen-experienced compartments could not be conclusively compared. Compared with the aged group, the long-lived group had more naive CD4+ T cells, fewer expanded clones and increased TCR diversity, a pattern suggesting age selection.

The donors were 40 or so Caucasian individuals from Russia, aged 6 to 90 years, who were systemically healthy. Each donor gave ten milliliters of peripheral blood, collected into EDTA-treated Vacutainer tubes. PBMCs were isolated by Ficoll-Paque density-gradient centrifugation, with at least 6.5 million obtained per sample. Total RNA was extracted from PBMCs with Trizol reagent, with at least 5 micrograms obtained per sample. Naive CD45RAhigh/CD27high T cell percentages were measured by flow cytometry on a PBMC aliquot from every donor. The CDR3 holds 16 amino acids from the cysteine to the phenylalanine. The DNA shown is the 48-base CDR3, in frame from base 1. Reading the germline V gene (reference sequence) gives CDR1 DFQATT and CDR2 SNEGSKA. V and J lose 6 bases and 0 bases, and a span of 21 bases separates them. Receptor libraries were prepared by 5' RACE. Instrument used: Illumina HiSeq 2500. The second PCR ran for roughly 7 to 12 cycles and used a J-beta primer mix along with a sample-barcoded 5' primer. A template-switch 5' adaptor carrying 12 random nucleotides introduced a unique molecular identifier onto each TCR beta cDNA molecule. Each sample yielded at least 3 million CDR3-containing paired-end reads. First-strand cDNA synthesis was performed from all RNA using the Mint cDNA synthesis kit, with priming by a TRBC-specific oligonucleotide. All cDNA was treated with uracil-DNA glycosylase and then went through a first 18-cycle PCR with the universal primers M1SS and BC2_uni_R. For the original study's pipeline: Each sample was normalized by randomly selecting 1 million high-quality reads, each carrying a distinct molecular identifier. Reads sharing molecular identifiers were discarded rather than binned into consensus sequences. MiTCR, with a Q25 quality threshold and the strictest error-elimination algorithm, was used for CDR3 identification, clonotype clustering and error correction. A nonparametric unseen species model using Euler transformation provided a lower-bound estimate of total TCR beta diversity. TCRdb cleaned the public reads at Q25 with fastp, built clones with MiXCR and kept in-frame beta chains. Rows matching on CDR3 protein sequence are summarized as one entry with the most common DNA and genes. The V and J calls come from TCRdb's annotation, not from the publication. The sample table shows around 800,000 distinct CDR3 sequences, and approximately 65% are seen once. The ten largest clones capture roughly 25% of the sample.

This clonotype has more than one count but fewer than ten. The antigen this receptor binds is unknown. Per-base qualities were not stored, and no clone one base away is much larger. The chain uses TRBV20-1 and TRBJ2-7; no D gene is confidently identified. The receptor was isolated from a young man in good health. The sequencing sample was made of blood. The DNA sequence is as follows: TGCAGTGCCCCAACAGAGGCCTTTACGCTCTCCTACGAGCAGTACTTC. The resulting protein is CSAPTEAFTLSYEQYF.